A single sample is the source of the 26 T cell receptor beta chains below, sequenced in a study of T cells after yellow fever vaccination. TCRdb reprocessed the 5' RACE reads via MiXCR and lists one record per CDR3 protein. The table records 450,000 to 600,000 distinct CDR3 sequences, 17% of them present only once. This specimen consisted of PBMCs, obtained 4 to 5 days after the first yellow fever vaccination. The source is a man younger than 30 who received the YFV17D yellow fever vaccine.

The V and J genes are TRBV6-5 and TRBJ2-1; TRBD1 agrees at 8 bases. CDR3 length: 17 amino acids. Germline loops: CDR1 MNHEY, CDR2 SVGAGI. Germline trimming cut 7 bases from V and 0 bases from J; bases unmatched to any gene: 11. The CDR3 DNA is TGTGCCAGCAAAGACAGGGGACAGATGAGCTCCTACAATGAGCAGTTCTTC. Protein sequence: CASKDRGQMSSYNEQFF.

This clonotype was seen a few times. The chain employs TRBV2 and TRBJ2-7; possibly TRBD2 for D (6 bases). The CDR3 consists of 14 residues. Germline V gives CDR1 SNHLY, CDR2 FYNNEI. V was shortened by 7 bases and J by 5 bases, with 18 bases between the two germline ends. CDR3 residues: CASNYQGLRDEQYF. The CDR3 DNA reads TGTGCCAGCAACTACCAGGGACTCCGGGACGAGCAGTACTTC.

This clonotype was counted a few times. The chain couples TRBV9 to TRBJ1-5, with 7 bases fitting TRBD1. The CDR3 totals 15 residues. Germline V gene sequence: CDR1 SGDLS, CDR2 YYNGEE. The V segment lost 2 bases and the J segment 3 bases; nucleotides outside the gene matches: 5. The CDR3, as DNA: TGTGCCAGCAGCGTTACAGGGGCTCTCAATCAGCCCCAGCATTTT. This sequence encodes CASSVTGALNQPQHF.

This chain connects TRBV5-1 to TRBJ2-1; D is ambiguous. V lost 4 bases to trimming and J lost 5 bases, with 13 bases between them. Germline V CDR1 and CDR2: SGHRS, YFSETQ. CDR3 length equals 14 residues. The CDR3 DNA follows: TGCGCCAGCAGCCCCTTCGGGCAAAACAATGAGCAGTTCTTC. It is translated as CASSPFGQNNEQFF.

The sample holds a few counts of this clonotype. The chain recombines TRBV6-2 or TRBV6-3 with TRBJ2-1; no definite D call. Trimming took off 5 bases at V and 8 bases at J, with 7 bases between the two ends. The CDR3 length is 11 residues. CDR1 is MNHEY and CDR2 is SVGEGT in the germline V gene. The CDR3 DNA sequence: TGTGCCAGCAGTCACACTCATGAGCAGTTCTTC. Protein product: CASSHTHEQFF.

This clonotype was seen many times. The rearrangement links TRBV29-1 to TRBJ2-1; the D gene is possibly TRBD1 (7 bases). Per the germline V gene, CDR1 is SQVTM and CDR2 is ANQGSEA. The CDR3 loop spans 14 amino acids. The germline V and J ends were trimmed by 5 bases and 4 bases, with 15 bases remaining between them. This CDR3 reads CSVRARGEYNEQFF. CDR3 nucleotides: TGCAGCGTTAGGGCCAGGGGGGAATACAATGAGCAGTTCTTC.

The sample holds a few counts of this clonotype. This rearrangement joins TRBV6-1 to TRBJ1-1; no firm D call. CDR3 length equals 15 residues. Germline V CDR1 and CDR2: MNHNS, SASEGT. Between the trimmed V and J ends, which lost 10 bases and 5 bases, there was a span of 23 bases. CDR3 bases: TGTGCCACCAGCCTGGTCAGCCCACCGGGGACTGAAGCTTTCTTT. It encodes CATSLVSPPGTEAFF.

The chain recombines TRBV7-2 with TRBJ1-1; tentative D call: TRBD1 (5 bases). The V end lost 5 bases, the J end lost 1 base, and 14 bases lay between the germline ends. Looked up from germline, CDR1 is SGHTA and CDR2 is FQGNSA. The CDR3 loop spans 15 amino acids. The CDR3 DNA reads as TGTGCCAGCAGCCTGGGAGGGGTTACGAACACTGAAGCTTTCTTT. Protein product: CASSLGGVTNTEAFF.

This clonotype was seen a handful of times. DNA of the CDR3: TGTGCCAGCAGCCCCGACAGGGTTGGAAACACCATATATTTT. Protein sequence: CASSPDRVGNTIYF. The gene calls are TRBV7-2 and TRBJ1-3; 7 bases line up with TRBD1. The CDR3 runs 14 residues. The germline V gene encodes CDR1 SGHTA and CDR2 FQGNSA. V was clipped by 5 bases and J by 3 bases; unmatched bases: 4.

The chain joins TRBV7-8 to TRBJ1-6; unclear D gene. The CDR3 loop spans 14 amino acids. V dropped 0 bases and J dropped 9 bases, with 9 bases sitting between them. From germline, CDR1 is SGHVS and CDR2 FQNEAQ. CDR3 in amino acids: CASSLAMVGSPLHF. CDR3 nucleotides: TGTGCCAGCAGCTTAGCAATGGTTGGTTCACCCCTCCACTTT.

The rearrangement links TRBV20-1 to TRBJ2-3; 7 positions agree with TRBD1. V lost 1 base, J lost 6 bases, and 10 bases stayed unmatched. The germline V gene has CDR1 DFQATT and CDR2 SNEGSKA (reference sequence). The CDR3 consists of 15 residues. The CDR3 sequence is CSARAGGSGVDTQYF. Written as DNA, the CDR3 is TGCAGTGCTAGAGCAGGGGGAAGTGGTGTGGATACGCAGTATTTT.

The J gene is TRBJ2-5, the V gene TRBV24-1; 8 nucleotides line up with TRBD1. V was clipped by 4 bases and J by 1 base; unmatched bases: 7. The germline gives CDR1 KGHDR, CDR2 SFDVKD. The CDR3 loop spans 16 amino acids. As DNA, the CDR3 is TGTGCCACCAGTGAAACGGGACAGGCGACCCAAGAGACCCAGTACTTC. Its protein product is CATSETGQATQETQYF.

The chain carries TRBV7-2 and TRBJ2-5; D is undetermined. The V end lost 5 bases, the J end lost 7 bases, and 8 bases lay between the germline ends. Per germline, CDR1 SGHTA and CDR2 FQGNSA. The CDR3 consists of 11 residues. The CDR3 spells CASSPTGTQYF. The CDR3 nucleotides are TGTGCCAGCAGCCCTACTGGGACCCAGTACTTC.

The chain couples TRBV7-9 to TRBJ1-4, with a tentative D call TRBD1 (5 bases). The V end was cut by 3 bases, the J end by 2 bases, with 7 bases between. CDR3 length: 14 amino acids. Germline V gene data show CDR1 as SEHNR and CDR2 as FQNEAQ (reference sequence). The CDR3 DNA follows: TGTGCCAGCAGCTTGGACAATACTAATGAAAAACTGTTTTTT. The encoded protein is CASSLDNTNEKLFF.

The rearrangement joins TRBV6-2 or TRBV6-3 to TRBJ2-1; TRBD2 matches 9 bases. The CDR3 spans 20 residues. Germline V gene lookup returns CDR1 MNHEY and CDR2 SVGEGT. Trimming at V came to 6 bases and at J to 2 bases, leaving 20 bases not matched to a gene. Here the CDR3 reads CASRPLPARSGGPTYNEQFF. Here the CDR3 DNA reads TGTGCCAGCAGACCACTCCCGGCGAGAAGCGGGGGGCCAACCTACAATGAGCAGTTCTTC.

This chain uses TRBV20-1 with TRBJ2-1; perhaps TRBD2 as D (5 bases). Germline assignment: CDR1 DFQATT and CDR2 SNEGSKA (reference sequence). The ends were cut back, 0 bases at V and 6 bases at J, with 12 bases in the middle. The CDR3 spans 14 residues. The CDR3 coding sequence is TGCAGTGCTAGAGATCCCGAGGCGGGCAATGAGCAGTTCTTC. This encodes CSARDPEAGNEQFF.

This clonotype has at least ten counts. The chain has TRBV5-1 and TRBJ2-7; D possibly matches TRBD1 or TRBD2 (5 bases each). The CDR3 is 16 amino acids. The V and J ends lost 0 bases and 3 bases respectively, with 16 bases between them. Germline V gives CDR1 SGHRS, CDR2 YFSETQ. The CDR3 here is CASSLGTGAAGYEQYF. Here the CDR3 DNA reads TGCGCCAGCAGCTTGGGAACAGGAGCGGCAGGCTACGAGCAGTACTTC. Full variable domain (outside the CDR3, taken from reference TRBV5-1 and TRBJ2-7): KAGVTQTPRYLIKTRGQQVTLSCSPISGHRSVSWYQQTPGQGLQFLFEYFSETQRNKGNFPGRFSGRQFSNSRSEMNVSTLELGDSALYLCASSLGTGAAGYEQYFGPGTRLTVT.

This clonotype was detected only a few times. This sequence joins TRBV6-2 or TRBV6-3 and TRBJ2-3, with D maybe TRBD2 (6 bases). This CDR3 region has 15 residues. V lost 4 bases and J lost 2, with 13 bases in between. CDR1 and CDR2 (germline): MNHEY, SVGEGT. The CDR3 DNA sequence: TGTGCCAGCAGTTTGTCGGGAGTCCTCACAGATACGCAGTATTTT. Protein: CASSLSGVLTDTQYF.

This clonotype has a handful of counts. CDR3 in DNA: TGTGCCAGCAGCTTAACGTACAATCAGCCCCAGCATTTT. Translating gives CASSLTYNQPQHF. The V gene is TRBV7-3, the J gene TRBJ1-5; no firm D call. This CDR3 contains 13 residues. V was trimmed by 0 bases and J by 3 bases, leaving 3 bases between them. Germline CDR1 and CDR2: SGHTA and FQGTGA.

The chain recombines TRBV4-1 with TRBJ1-2; the D gene is possibly TRBD1 (5 bases). Germline CDR1 reads MGHRA; CDR2 reads YSYEKL. V dropped 4 bases and J dropped 4 bases, with 16 bases sitting between them. This CDR3 contains 15 residues. CDR3 loop: CASSRPGGSAYGYTF. CDR3 bases: TGCGCCAGCAGCCGCCCGGGGGGGTCGGCCTATGGCTACACCTTC.

CDR3 in DNA: TGCGCCAGCAGCCAATCCATTACGGTCGAGACCCAGTACTTC. Protein: CASSQSITVETQYF. The chain employs TRBV4-3 and TRBJ2-5, with D unclear. This CDR3 has 14 amino acids. V lost 2 bases and J 5 bases, leaving 12 bases between the germline ends. CDR1 and CDR2 from the germline V gene are LGHNA and YSLEER.

This clonotype came up many times. The chain joins TRBV12-3 or TRBV12-4 to TRBJ1-4; D is undetermined. This CDR3 is 15 amino acids long. Trimming removed 6 bases from V and 0 bases from J, with 11 bases in between. The CDR3 loop reads CASRGSGPTNEKLFF. The CDR3 DNA sequence: TGTGCCAGCAGGGGCTCGGGCCCAACTAATGAAAAACTGTTTTTT.

Only a few counts were recorded for this clonotype. The chain couples TRBV9 to TRBJ2-3; 12 bases align to TRBD2. The ends lost 0 bases at V and 4 bases at J; junction bases unmatched: 6. This CDR3 is built from 17 residues. Germline V lookup: CDR1 SGDLS, CDR2 YYNGEE. CDR3 in amino acids: CASSVASTSGGADTQYF. CDR3 nucleotides: TGTGCCAGCAGCGTAGCCTCGACTAGCGGGGGTGCAGATACGCAGTATTTT.

The gene calls are TRBV7-9 and TRBJ1-4, with D unclear. Between the trimmed V and J ends, which lost 5 bases and 15 bases, there was a span of 28 bases. The CDR3 is 16 residues long. Germline CDR1 reads SEHNR; CDR2 reads FQNEAQ (reference sequence). Here the CDR3 DNA reads TGTGCCAGCAGCGGAAAAGAGGGCACAGACCTTGAACTTATGTTTTTT. Its translation: CASSGKEGTDLELMFF.

This clonotype was seen a handful of times. J is TRBJ1-4 and V is TRBV28, with a possible D match to TRBD1 (6 bases). The CDR3 contains 15 residues. Germline V CDR1 and CDR2: MDHEN, SYDVKM. V gave up 5 bases and J gave up 2 bases, with 12 bases separating them. The CDR3 sequence: CASSPTGRTNEKLFF. The CDR3, as DNA: TGTGCCAGCAGTCCGACAGGTCGGACTAATGAAAAACTGTTTTTT.

The rearrangement uses TRBV4-3 and TRBJ2-2; 12 positions agree with TRBD2. There are 19 residues in the CDR3. Looked up from germline, CDR1 is LGHNA and CDR2 is YSLEER. The trim removed 1 base at V and 4 bases at J, leaving 10 bases unmatched. The CDR3 region is CASSQGGLAGGPGTGELFF. The CDR3 region has the DNA TGCGCCAGCAGCCAAGGTGGTCTAGCGGGGGGGCCGGGCACCGGGGAGCTGTTTTTT.